This T cell receptor beta chain was obtained from a study of beta chain features in type 1 diabetes. Study-wide results and caveats: A pattern of fewer insertions and more deletions at VDJ junctions was seen in type 1 diabetes patients. A PCR bias possibly favoring shorter templates would apply equally to patients and controls. Across all four CD4+ subsets, people with type 1 diabetes showed modestly shorter TCRB CDR3s.

CDR3 size: 15 residues. Deletions cut 7 bases from V and 4 bases from J, with 16 bases between. Germline-derived CDR1 and CDR2 are ENHRY and SYGVKD. A remark on this clone: Its target is unknown.

Every bit of the isolated RNA underwent reverse transcription, so sequencing read expressed TCRB transcripts. This table comes from immunoSEQ multiplex PCR, and its TCRdb copy is limited to in-frame clones, with some not included. The sample carries 640,000 or so clones, around 15% recorded once. CD45RO/CCR7/CD25/CD127/CD95/CD27 sorting isolated CD4+ naive, central memory, regulatory and stem cell-like memory cells. Purity above 95% was achieved in all sorted populations. The rearrangement joins TRBV10-3 to TRBJ2-2, with D uncertain. This TCR was recovered from a man aged 18 to 30 with type 1 diabetes. Sample: naive CD4+ T cells from blood. The CDR3 DNA is TGTGCCATCACTCCCGGAGTAACGGTCACCGGGGAGCTGTTTTTT. It codes for CAITPGVTVTGELFF.